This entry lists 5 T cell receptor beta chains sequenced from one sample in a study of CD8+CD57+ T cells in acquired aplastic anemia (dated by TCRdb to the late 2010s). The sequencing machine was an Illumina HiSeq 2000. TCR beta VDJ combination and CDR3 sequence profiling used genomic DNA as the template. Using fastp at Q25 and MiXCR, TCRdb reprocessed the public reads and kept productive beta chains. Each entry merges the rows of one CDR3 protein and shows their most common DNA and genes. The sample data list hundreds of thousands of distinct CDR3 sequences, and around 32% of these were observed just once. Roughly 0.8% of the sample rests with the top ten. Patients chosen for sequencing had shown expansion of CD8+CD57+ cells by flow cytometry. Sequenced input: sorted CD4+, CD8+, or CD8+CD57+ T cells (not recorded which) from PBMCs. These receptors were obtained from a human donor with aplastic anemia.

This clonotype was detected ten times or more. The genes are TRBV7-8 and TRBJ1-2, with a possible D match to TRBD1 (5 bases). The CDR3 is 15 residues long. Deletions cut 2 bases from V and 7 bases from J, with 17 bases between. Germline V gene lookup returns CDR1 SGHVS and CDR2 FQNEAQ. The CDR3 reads CASSLLGRASGGYTF. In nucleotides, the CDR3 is TGTGCCAGCAGCTTACTTGGCAGGGCTTCGGGTGGCTACACCTTC.

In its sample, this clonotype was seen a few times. This chain's CDR3 is CSARVMRREEAGELFF. The CDR3 nucleotides are TGCAGTGCTAGAGTTATGAGGCGGGAGGAGGCCGGGGAGCTGTTTTTT. The rearrangement uses TRBV20-1 and TRBJ2-2; 8 nucleotides agree with TRBD2. Germline V CDR1 and CDR2: DFQATT, SNEGSKA (reference sequence). There are 16 residues in the CDR3. The V and J ends lost 1 base and 6 bases, in that order; junction bases with no gene match: 10.

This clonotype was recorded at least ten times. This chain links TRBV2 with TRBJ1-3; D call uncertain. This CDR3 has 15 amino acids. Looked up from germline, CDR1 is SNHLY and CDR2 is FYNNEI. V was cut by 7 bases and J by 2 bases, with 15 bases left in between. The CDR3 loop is CASNNDNQAGNTIYF. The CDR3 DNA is TGTGCCAGCAACAACGACAATCAGGCTGGAAACACCATATATTTT.

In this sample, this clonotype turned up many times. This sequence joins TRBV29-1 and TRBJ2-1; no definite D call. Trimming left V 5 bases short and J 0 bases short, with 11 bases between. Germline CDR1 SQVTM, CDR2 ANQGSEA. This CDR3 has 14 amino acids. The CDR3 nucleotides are TGCAGCGTTCTTTTGGCTAGCTCCTACAATGAGCAGTTCTTC. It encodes CSVLLASSYNEQFF.

CDR3 region: CASSKGNRGGETQYF. The CDR3 DNA sequence: TGTGCCAGCAGCAAAGGGAACCGGGGAGGGGAGACCCAGTACTTC. V and J are TRBV7-8 and TRBJ2-5; 7 nucleotides line up with TRBD2. Germline V gene data show CDR1 as SGHVS and CDR2 as FQNEAQ. This CDR3 spans 15 amino acids. The junction had 11 bases not matched to a gene; V was cut back by 5 bases and J by 5 bases.